The sequence of this T cell receptor (beta chain) was determined in a study of blood T cell repertoires in COVID-19. The CDR3 is 12 amino acids. The V end was cut by 11 bases, the J end by 11 bases, with 19 bases between. CDR1 and CDR2 from the germline V gene are MGHDK and SYGVNS. Clones were read by immunoSEQ multiplex PCR, and TCRdb kept only the in-frame ones, dropping some. This table holds around 140,000 clones, around nine tenths found once. Sequenced sample: peripheral blood. This chain uses TRBV25-1 with TRBJ1-5; maybe TRBD1 (6 bases). The TCR originated in a woman between 50 and 59 years old with acute or convalescent COVID-19. As DNA, the CDR3 is TGTGCCCGCGGGGCGGGGGGCGGCGCCCAGCATTTT. Its protein is CARGAGGGAQHF. The full variable domain, in which reference TRBV25-1 and TRBJ1-5 provide the parts outside the CDR3, is EADIYQTPRYLVIGTGKKITLECSQTMGHDKMYWYQQDPGMELHLIHYSYGVNSTEKGDLSSESTVSRIRTEHFPLTLESARPSHTSQYLCARGAGGGAQHFGDGTRLSIL.